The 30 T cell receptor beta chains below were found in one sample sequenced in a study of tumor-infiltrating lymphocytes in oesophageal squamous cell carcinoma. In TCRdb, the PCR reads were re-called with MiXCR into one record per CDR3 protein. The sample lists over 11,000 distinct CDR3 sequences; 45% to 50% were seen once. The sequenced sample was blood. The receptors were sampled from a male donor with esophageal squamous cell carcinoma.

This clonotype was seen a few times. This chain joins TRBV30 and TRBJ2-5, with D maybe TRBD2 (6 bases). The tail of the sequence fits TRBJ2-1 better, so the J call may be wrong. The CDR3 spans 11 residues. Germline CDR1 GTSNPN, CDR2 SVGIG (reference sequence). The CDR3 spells CAWSVRGLQFF. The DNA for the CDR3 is TGTGCCTGGAGTGTTCGGGGACTTCAGTTCTTC.

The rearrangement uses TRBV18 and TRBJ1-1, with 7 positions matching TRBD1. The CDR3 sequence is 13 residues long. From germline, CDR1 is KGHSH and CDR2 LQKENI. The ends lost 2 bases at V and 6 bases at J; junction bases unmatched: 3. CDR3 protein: CASSPGQGAEAFF. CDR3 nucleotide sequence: TGTGCCAGCTCACCAGGGCAGGGGGCTGAAGCTTTCTTT.

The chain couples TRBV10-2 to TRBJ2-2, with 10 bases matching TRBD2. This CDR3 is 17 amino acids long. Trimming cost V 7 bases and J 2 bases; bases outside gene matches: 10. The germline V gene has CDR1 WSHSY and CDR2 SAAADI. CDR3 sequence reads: CASNPGTSASNTGELFF. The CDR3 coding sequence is TGCGCCAGCAATCCCGGGACTAGCGCGAGTAACACCGGGGAGCTGTTTTTT.

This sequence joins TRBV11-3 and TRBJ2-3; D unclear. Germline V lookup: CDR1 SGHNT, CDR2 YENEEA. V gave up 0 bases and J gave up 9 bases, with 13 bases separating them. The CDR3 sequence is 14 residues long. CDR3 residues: CASSLEAGSFTQYF. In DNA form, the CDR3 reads TGTGCCAGCAGCTTAGAAGCAGGTAGCTTCACGCAGTATTTT.

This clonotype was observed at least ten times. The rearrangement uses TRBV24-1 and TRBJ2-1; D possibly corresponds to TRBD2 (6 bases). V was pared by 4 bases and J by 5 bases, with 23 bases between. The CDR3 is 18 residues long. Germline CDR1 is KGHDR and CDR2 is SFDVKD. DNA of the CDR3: TGTGCCACCAGTGACCCTGGGGACTTTCAAGACGTCGACAATGAGCAGTTCTTC. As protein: CATSDPGDFQDVDNEQFF.

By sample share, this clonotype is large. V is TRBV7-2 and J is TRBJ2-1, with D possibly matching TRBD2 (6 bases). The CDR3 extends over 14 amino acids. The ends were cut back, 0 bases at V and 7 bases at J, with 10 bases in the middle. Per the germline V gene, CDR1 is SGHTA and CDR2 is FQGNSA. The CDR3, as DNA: TGTGCCAGCAGCTTAGCTGGGACTCTAAATGAGCAGTTCTTC. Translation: CASSLAGTLNEQFF.

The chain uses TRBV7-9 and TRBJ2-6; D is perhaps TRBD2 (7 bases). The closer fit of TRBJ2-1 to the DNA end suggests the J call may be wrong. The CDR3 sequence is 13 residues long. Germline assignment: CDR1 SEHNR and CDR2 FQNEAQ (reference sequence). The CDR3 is CASRGASSYEQFF. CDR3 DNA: TGTGCCAGCCGGGGGGCTAGCTCCTACGAGCAGTTCTTC.

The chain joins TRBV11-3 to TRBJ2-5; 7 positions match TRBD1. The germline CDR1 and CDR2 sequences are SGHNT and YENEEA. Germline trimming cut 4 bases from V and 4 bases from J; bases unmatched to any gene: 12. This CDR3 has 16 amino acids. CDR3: CASSSPIGTARETQYF. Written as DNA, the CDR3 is TGTGCCAGCAGCTCCCCCATTGGGACAGCACGAGAGACCCAGTACTTC.

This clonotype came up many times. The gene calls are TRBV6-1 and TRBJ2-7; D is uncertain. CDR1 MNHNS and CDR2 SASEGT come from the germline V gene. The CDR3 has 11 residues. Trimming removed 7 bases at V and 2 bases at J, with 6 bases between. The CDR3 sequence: CASTNTYEQYF. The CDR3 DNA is TGTGCCAGCACCAATACCTACGAGCAGTACTTC.

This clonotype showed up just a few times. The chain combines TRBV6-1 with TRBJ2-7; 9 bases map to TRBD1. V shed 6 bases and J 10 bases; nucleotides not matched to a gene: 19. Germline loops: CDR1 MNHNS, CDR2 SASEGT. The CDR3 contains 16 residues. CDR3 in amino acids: CASSARTGADGREQYF. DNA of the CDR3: TGTGCCAGCAGCGCTAGGACAGGGGCGGACGGAAGGGAACAGTACTTC.

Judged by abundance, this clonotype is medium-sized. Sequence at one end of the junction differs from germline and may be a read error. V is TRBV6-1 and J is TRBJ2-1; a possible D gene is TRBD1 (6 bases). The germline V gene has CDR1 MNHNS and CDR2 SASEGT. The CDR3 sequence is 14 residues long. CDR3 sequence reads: CASSTGFSHNEQFF. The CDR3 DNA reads TGTGCCAGCAGCACAGGGTTCTCCCACAATGAGCAGTTCTTC.

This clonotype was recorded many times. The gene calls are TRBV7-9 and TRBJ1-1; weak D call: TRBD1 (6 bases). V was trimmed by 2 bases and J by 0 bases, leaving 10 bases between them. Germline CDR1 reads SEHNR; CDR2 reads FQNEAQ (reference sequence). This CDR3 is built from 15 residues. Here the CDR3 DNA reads TGTGCCAGCAGCTTAACGACAGGTTTGAACACTGAAGCTTTCTTT. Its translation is CASSLTTGLNTEAFF. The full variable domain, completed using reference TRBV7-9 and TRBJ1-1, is DTGVSQNPRHKITKRGQNVTFRCDPISEHNRLYWYRQTLGQGPEFLTYFQNEAQLEKSRLLSDRFSAERPKGSFSTLEIQRTEQGDSAMYLCASSLTTGLNTEAFFGQGTRLTVV.

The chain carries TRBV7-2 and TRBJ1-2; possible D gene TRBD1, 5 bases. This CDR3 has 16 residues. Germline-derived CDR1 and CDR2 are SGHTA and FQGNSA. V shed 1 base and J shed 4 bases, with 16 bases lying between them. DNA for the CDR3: TGTGCCAGCAGCTTAGACAGCGCCCTGGGGCTCTATGGCTACACCTTC. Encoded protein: CASSLDSALGLYGYTF.

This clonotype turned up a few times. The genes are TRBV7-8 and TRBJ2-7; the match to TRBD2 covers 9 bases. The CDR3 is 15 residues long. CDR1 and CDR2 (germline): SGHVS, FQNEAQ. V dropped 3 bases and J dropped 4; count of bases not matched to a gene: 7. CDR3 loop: CASSFLSGSLYEQYF. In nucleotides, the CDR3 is TGTGCCAGCAGCTTCCTTAGCGGGAGCCTTTACGAGCAGTACTTC. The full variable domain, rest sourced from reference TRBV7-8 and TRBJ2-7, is GAGVSQSPRYKVAKRGQDVALRCDPISGHVSLFWYQQALGQGPEFLTYFQNEAQLDKSGLPSDRFFAERPEGSVSTLKIQRTQQEDSAVYLCASSFLSGSLYEQYFGPGTRLTVT.

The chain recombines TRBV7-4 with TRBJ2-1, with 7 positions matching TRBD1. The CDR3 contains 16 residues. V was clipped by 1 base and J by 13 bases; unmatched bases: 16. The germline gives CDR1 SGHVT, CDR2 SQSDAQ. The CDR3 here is CASSLVGQNLQETQFF. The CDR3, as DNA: TGTGCCAGCAGCTTAGTGGGACAGAATCTCCAAGAGACCCAGTTCTTC.

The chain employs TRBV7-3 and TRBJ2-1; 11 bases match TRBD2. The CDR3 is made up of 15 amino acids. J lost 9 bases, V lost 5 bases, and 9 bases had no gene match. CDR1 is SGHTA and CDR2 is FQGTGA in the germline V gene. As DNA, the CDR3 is TGTGCCAGCAGCCCTCAACTTACTAGCGGGGGTGAGCAGTTCTTC. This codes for CASSPQLTSGGEQFF.

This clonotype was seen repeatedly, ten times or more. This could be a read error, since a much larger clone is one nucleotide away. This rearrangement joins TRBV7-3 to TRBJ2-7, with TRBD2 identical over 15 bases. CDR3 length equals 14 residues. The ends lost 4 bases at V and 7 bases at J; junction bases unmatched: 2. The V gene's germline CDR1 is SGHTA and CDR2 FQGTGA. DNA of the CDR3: TGTGCCAGCAGCTCCGGACTAGCGGGAGGGGAGCAGTACTTC. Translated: CASSSGLAGGEQYF.

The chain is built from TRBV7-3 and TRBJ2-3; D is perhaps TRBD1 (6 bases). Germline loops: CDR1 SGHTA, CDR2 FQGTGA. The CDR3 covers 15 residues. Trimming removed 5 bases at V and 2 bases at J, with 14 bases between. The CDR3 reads CASSKTGTITDTQYF. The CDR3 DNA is TGTGCCAGCAGCAAAACCGGGACAATCACAGATACGCAGTATTTT. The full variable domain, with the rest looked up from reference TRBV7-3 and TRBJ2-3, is GAGVSQTPSNKVTEKGKYVELRCDPISGHTALYWYRQSLGQGPEFLIYFQGTGAADDSGLPNDRFFAVRPEGSVSTLKIQRTERGDSAVYLCASSKTGTITDTQYFGPGTRLTVL.

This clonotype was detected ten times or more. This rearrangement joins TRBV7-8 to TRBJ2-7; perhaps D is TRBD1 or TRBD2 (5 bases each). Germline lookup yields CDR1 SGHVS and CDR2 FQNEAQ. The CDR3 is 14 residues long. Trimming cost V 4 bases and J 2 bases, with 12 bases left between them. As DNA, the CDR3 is TGTGCCAGCAGCTACGGGACGTACCCCTACGAGCAGTACTTC. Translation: CASSYGTYPYEQYF.

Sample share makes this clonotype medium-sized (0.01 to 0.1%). CDR3 DNA sequence: TGTGCCAGCAGCCCAGGACAGGGACCCTCCTACGAGCAGTACTTC. Protein sequence: CASSPGQGPSYEQYF. J is TRBJ2-7 and V is TRBV7-8; TRBD1 agrees at 8 bases. The V gene end was trimmed by 5 bases and the J gene end by 0 bases; junction bases not matched to a gene: 6. In germline, CDR1 is SGHVS, CDR2 FQNEAQ. There are 15 residues in the CDR3.

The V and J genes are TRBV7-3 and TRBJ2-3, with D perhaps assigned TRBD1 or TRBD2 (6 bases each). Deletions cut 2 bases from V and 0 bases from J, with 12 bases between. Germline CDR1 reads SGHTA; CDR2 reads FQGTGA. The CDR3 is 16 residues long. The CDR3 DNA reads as TGTGCCAGCAGCTTATCACCGGGGGCTAGCACAGATACGCAGTATTTT. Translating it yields CASSLSPGASTDTQYF.

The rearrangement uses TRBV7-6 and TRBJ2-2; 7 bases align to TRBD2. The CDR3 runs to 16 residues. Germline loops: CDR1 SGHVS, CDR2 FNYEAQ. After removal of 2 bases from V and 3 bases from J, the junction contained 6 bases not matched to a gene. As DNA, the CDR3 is TGTGCCAGCAGCTTAATTTCGGCGGGGGACACCGGGGAGCTGTTTTTT. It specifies CASSLISAGDTGELFF.

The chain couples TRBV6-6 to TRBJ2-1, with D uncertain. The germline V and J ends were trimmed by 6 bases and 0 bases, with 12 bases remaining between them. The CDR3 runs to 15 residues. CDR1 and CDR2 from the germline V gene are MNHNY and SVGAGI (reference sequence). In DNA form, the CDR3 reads TGTGCCAGCAGCGTTTCCGTAGGCTCCTACAATGAGCAGTTCTTC. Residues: CASSVSVGSYNEQFF.

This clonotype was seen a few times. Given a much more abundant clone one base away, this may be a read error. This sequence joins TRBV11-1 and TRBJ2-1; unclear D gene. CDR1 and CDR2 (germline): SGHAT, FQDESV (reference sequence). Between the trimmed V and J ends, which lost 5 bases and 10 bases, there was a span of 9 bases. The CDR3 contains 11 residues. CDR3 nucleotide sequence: TGTGCCAGCAGCGGATCCTACGAGCAGTTCTTC. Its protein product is CASSGSYEQFF.

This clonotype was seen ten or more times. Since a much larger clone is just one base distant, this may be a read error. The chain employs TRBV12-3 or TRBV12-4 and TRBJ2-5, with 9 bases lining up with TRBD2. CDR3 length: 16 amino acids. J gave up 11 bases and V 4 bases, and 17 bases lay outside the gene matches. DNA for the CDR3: TGTGCCAGCAGTTCTCTCATAGCGGGAGCGGGATATGAGCAGTACTTC. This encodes CASSSLIAGAGYEQYF.

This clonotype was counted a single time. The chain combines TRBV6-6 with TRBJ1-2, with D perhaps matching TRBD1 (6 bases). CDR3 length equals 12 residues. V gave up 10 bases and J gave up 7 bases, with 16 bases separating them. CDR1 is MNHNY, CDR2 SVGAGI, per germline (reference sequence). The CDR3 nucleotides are TGTGCCAAAAAAACAGGGAACAGTGGCTACACCTTC. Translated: CAKKTGNSGYTF.

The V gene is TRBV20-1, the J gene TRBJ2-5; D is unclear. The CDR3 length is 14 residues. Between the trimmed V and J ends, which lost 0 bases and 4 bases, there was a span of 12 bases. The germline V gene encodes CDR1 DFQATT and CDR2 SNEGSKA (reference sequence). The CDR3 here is CSARDLHTGETQYF. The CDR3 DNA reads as TGCAGTGCTAGAGATCTCCATACGGGAGAGACCCAGTACTTC.

CDR3 coding DNA: TGTGCCTGGAGTAGAGGGGCGAACTATGGCTACACCTTC. Its protein product is CAWSRGANYGYTF. V gene TRBV30 combines with J gene TRBJ1-2; D perhaps matches TRBD1 (5 bases). This CDR3 spans 13 amino acids. The germline V and J ends were trimmed by 2 bases and 2 bases, with 9 bases remaining between them. The germline V gene encodes CDR1 GTSNPN and CDR2 SVGIG (reference sequence). Filled out from reference TRBV30 and TRBJ1-2, the complete variable domain reads SQTIHQWPATLVQPVGSPLSLECTVEGTSNPNLYWYRQAAGRGLQLLFYSVGIGQISSEVPQNLSASRPQDRQFILSSKKLLLSDSGFYLCAWSRGANYGYTFGSGTRLTVV.

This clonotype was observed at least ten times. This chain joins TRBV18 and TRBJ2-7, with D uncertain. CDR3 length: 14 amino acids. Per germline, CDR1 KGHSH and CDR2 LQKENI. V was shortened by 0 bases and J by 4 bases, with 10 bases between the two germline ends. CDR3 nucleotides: TGTGCCAGCTCACCACCGGCCGGTCAATACGAGCAGTACTTC. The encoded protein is CASSPPAGQYEQYF. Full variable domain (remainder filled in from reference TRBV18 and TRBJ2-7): NAGVMQNPRHLVRRRGQEARLRCSPMKGHSHVYWYRQLPEEGLKFMVYLQKENIIDESGMPKERFSAEFPKEGPSILRIQQVVRGDSAAYFCASSPPAGQYEQYFGPGTRLTVT.

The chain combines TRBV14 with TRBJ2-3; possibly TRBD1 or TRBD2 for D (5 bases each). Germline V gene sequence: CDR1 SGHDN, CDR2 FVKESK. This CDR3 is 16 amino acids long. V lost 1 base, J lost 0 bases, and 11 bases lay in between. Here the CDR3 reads CASSQARGFSTDTQYF. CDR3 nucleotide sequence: TGTGCCAGCAGCCAAGCTCGGGGCTTTAGCACAGATACGCAGTATTTT.